The present entry profiles one TCR beta chain with its context. As yet, its antigen is unknown. At one boundary the junction diverges from the germline segment, which might be a read error. These data belong to a study of T cell repertoires in cytomegalovirus infection. Looking at the study overall: Evidence of both CMV infection and a matching HLA type came from public TCR beta signatures.

TCRdb reprocessed the reads via MiXCR and lists one record per CDR3 protein. The sample yields 150,000 to 200,000 distinct CDR3 sequences, roughly 19% seen once. The study, taken as a whole, reports: Carriers of CMV and the relevant HLA type were discriminated by public TCR beta frequency.

Germline CDR1 reads SQVTM; CDR2 reads ANQGSEA. The CDR3 covers 12 residues. The specimen sequenced was PBMCs. V usage is TRBV29-1 and J usage is TRBJ1-4, with TRBD1 matching 9 bases. This sequence originates from a human donor in good health (CMV status not recorded). Some clones in this sample may be carry-over from other donors' samples. The CDR3 DNA is TGCACCGGGGGGGGACAGGGTGAAATACTGTTTTTT. It codes for CTGGGQGEILFF.